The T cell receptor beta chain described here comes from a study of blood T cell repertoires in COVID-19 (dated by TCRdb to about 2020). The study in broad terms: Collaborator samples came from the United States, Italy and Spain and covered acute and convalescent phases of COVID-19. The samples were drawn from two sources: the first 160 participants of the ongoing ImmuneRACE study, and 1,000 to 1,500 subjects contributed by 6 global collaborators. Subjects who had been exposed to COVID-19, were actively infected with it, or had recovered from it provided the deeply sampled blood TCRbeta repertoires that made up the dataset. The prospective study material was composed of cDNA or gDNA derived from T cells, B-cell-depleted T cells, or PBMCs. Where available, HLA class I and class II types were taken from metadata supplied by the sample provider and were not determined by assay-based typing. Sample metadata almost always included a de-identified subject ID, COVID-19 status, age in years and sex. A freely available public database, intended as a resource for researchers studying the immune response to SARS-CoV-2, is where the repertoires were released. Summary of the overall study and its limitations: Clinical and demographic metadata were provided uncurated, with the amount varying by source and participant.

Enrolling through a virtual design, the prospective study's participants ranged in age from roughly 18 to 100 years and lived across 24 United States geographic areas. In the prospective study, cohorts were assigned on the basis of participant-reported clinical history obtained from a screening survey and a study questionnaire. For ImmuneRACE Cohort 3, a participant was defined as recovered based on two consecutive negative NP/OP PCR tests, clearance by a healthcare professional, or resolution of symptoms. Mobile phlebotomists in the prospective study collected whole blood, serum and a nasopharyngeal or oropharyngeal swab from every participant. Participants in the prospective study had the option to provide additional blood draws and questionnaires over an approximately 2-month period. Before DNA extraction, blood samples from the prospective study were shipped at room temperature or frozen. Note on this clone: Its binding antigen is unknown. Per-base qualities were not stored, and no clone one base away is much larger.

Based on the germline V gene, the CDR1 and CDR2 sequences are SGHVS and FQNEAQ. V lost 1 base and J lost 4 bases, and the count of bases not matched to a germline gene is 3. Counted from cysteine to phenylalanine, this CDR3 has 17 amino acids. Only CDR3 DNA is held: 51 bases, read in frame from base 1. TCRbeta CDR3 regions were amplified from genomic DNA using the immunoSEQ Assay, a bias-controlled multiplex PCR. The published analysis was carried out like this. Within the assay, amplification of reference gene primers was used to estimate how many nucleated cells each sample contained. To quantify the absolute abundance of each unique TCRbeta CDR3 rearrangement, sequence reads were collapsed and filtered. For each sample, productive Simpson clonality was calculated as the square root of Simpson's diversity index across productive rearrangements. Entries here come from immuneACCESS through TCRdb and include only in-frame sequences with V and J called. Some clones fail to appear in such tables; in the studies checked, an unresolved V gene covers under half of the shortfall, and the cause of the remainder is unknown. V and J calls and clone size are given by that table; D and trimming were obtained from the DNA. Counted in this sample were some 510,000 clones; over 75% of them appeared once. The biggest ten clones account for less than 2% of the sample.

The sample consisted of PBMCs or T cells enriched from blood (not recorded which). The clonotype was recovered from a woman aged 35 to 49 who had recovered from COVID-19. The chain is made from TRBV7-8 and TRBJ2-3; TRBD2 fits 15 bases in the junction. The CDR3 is CASSLGTSGRAADTQYF. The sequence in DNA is TGTGCCAGCAGCTTAGGGACTAGCGGGAGGGCTGCAGATACGCAGTATTTT.